These 7 T cell receptor beta chains were sequenced from one sample in a study of blood T cells in healthy people across ages. Then a second PCR, running roughly 7 to 11 cycles, was carried out with a sample-barcoded 5' primer and a J-beta primer mix. TCRdb reprocessed the 5' RACE reads via MiXCR and lists one record per CDR3 protein. The table includes 700,000 or so distinct CDR3 sequences, approximately 22% detected once. Sequenced input: blood. The receptor source for this set is a man between 65 and 79 years old in good health.

This sequence joins TRBV29-1 and TRBJ2-7, with a tentative D call TRBD1 (6 bases). Germline CDR1 reads SQVTM; CDR2 reads ANQGSEA. V dropped 4 bases and J dropped 1 base, with 8 bases sitting between them. This CDR3 region has 12 residues. CDR3: CSVVTGSYEQYV. In DNA form, the CDR3 reads TGCAGCGTTGTTACAGGGTCCTACGAGCAGTACGTC.

Only a few counts were recorded for this clonotype. This chain uses TRBV24-1 with TRBJ2-3; unclear D gene. Trimming took 2 bases from V and 2 from J, leaving 13 bases between them. CDR3 length: 16 residues. The V gene's germline CDR1 is KGHDR and CDR2 SFDVKD. CDR3 in amino acids: CATSDSRVLLTDTQYF. CDR3 sequence (DNA): TGTGCCACCAGTGATTCCCGGGTCCTTCTCACAGATACGCAGTATTTT.

This clonotype has a handful of counts. The junction and the germline gene differ at one end; a read error may be behind it. V is TRBV20-1 and J is TRBJ1-4; D remains ambiguous. CDR3 length equals 14 residues. Germline loops: CDR1 DFQATT, CDR2 SNEGSKA (reference sequence). The CDR3, as DNA: TGCAGTGCCCTCCCCCCACCCGGGTTCGGTGAAAAACTGTTT. Translated: CSALPPPGFGEKLF.

The chain joins TRBV28 to TRBJ2-3; D not resolved. This CDR3 spans 11 amino acids. CDR1 is MDHEN, CDR2 SYDVKM, per germline. V lost 11 bases, J lost 0 bases, and 6 bases lay in between. In DNA, the CDR3 is TGTGCCCTAGGAAGCACAGATACGCAGTATTTT. Translated, it gives CALGSTDTQYF.

CDR3 DNA sequence: TGTGCCAGCAGCCGGAATCTAGCGGGGACCAATGAGCAGTTCTTC. Amino acid sequence: CASSRNLAGTNEQFF. This chain connects TRBV11-2 to TRBJ2-7; 9 bases line up with TRBD2. Matching the DNA end better, TRBJ2-1 makes the J call doubtful. Germline CDR1 SGHAT, CDR2 FQNNGV. The CDR3 runs 15 residues.

V usage is TRBV4-3 and J usage is TRBJ2-1; D perhaps matches TRBD2 (6 bases). The J call is uncertain, as TRBJ2-7 better fits the DNA end. Germline V gene data show CDR1 as LGHNA and CDR2 as YSLEER. The CDR3 sequence is 17 residues long. This chain's CDR3 is CASSQGQVLTRTYEQYV. CDR3 nucleotides: TGCGCCAGCAGCCAAGGACAAGTGCTGACTAGAACCTACGAGCAGTACGTC.

The chain is built from TRBV12-5 and TRBJ2-1; the D gene is possibly TRBD1 (6 bases). Between the trimmed V and J ends, which lost 7 bases and 3 bases, there was a span of 10 bases. From germline, CDR1 is LGHNT and CDR2 FRNRAP. There are 13 residues in the CDR3. The CDR3: CASEGVSYNEQFF. CDR3 bases: TGTGCTAGTGAGGGGGTTAGCTACAATGAGCAGTTCTTC.